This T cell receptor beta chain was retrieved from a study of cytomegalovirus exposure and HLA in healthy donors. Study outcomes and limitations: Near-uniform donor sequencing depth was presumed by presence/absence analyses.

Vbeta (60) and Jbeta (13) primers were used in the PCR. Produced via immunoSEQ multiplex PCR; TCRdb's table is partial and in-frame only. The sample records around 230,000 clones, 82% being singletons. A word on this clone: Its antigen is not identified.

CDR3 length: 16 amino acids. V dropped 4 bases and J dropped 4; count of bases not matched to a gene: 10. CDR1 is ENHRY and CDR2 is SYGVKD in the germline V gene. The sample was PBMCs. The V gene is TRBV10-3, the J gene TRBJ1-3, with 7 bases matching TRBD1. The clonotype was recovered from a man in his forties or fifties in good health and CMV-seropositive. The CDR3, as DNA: TGTGCCATCAGTGGTCCCCGGGACAGATCAGGAAACACCATATATTTT. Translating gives CAISGPRDRSGNTIYF.